A single sample gave rise to the 5 T cell receptor beta chains below, sequenced in a study of blood T cell repertoires in COVID-19. Assay: immunoSEQ multiplex PCR; the TCRdb copy retains only in-frame clones and omits some. The sample has 120,000 or so clones, just under 80% seen once. The material sequenced was peripheral blood. These receptor sequences come from a human donor in a cohort sampled during active COVID-19.

This chain joins TRBV6-6 and TRBJ2-2; 7 nucleotides line up with TRBD2. CDR1 is MNHNY and CDR2 is SVGAGI in the germline V gene (reference sequence). The CDR3 covers 14 residues. V lost 6 bases to trimming and J lost 4 bases; unmatched junction nucleotides: 5. In nucleotides, the CDR3 is TGTGCCAGCAGACCAGGGAGGGGCACCGGGGAGCTGTTTTTT. Protein sequence: CASRPGRGTGELFF.

J is TRBJ2-3 and V is TRBV29-1, with TRBD1 identical over 10 bases. The V gene's germline CDR1 is SQVTM and CDR2 ANQGSEA. The V segment lost 4 bases and the J segment 3 bases; nucleotides outside the gene matches: 7. CDR3 length: 15 amino acids. The CDR3 reads CSVVSGTGATDTQYF. CDR3 DNA sequence: TGCAGCGTTGTATCTGGGACAGGGGCAACAGATACGCAGTATTTT.

The genes are TRBV3-1 (or the pseudogene TRBV3-2) and TRBJ2-3; TRBD2 agrees at 11 bases. Germline CDR1 reads LGHDT; CDR2 reads YNNKEL (reference sequence). With V trimmed by 1 base and J by 5 bases, 5 bases remained unmatched. The CDR3 contains 16 residues. For the CDR3, the DNA is TGTGCCAGCAGCCAAGGACTAGCGGGAATTGGAGATACGCAGTATTTT. It is translated as CASSQGLAGIGDTQYF.

The chain joins TRBV18 to TRBJ2-2; the D gene is possibly TRBD2 (5 bases). Trimming removed 1 base at V and 5 bases at J, with 11 bases between. Looked up from germline, CDR1 is KGHSH and CDR2 is LQKENI. CDR3 length equals 15 residues. The CDR3 here is CASSPLAEETGELFF. The CDR3 DNA reads TGTGCCAGCTCACCACTGGCGGAGGAAACCGGGGAGCTGTTTTTT.

V is TRBV7-9 and J is TRBJ1-3; 8 nucleotides agree with TRBD1. The length of the CDR3 is 17 residues. The V gene's germline CDR1 is SEHNR and CDR2 FQNEAQ (reference sequence). The ends lost 1 base at V and 12 bases at J; junction bases unmatched: 17. This CDR3 reads CASSLGYGTGERTGIYF. The CDR3, as DNA: TGTGCCAGCAGCTTAGGATACGGGACAGGCGAAAGAACCGGCATATATTTT.